This T cell receptor beta chain was identified during a study of T cell responses to AZD1222 COVID-19 vaccine. Looking at the study overall: Doses given second, at about 4 or about 12 weeks, were pooled. Study results and caveats: Nearly half of unique spike-specific TCRs reportedly avoided B.1.351 and B.1.1.7 mutated regions. Increases in Spike-specific TCR breadth and depth were seen after two AZD1222 doses.

About this clone itself: Its antigen is not known.

CDR3 length: 15 amino acids. V lost 3 bases, J lost 1 base, and 11 bases lay in between. Looked up from germline, CDR1 is KGHDR and CDR2 is SFDVKD. This table comes from immunoSEQ multiplex PCR, and its TCRdb copy is limited to in-frame clones, with some not included. The top ten hold approximately 7.5% of the sample, which has 120,000 or so clones, over 75% seen once. The origin of this receptor is an adult in good health. The gene calls are TRBV24-1 and TRBJ2-5; the D gene is possibly TRBD1 (6 bases). The input for sequencing was peripheral blood, taken on day 0 of AZD1222 vaccination. The CDR3 spells CATSDPDRFQETQYF. The CDR3 DNA reads TGTGCCACCAGTGATCCCGACAGGTTCCAAGAGACCCAGTACTTC.